These 18 T cell receptor beta chains were sequenced from one sample in a study of blood T cell repertoires in COVID-19. Here immunoSEQ multiplex PCR was the method, and the copy in TCRdb shows in-frame clones only, minus some. There are about 120,000 clones in the sample; around 91% occur only once, and approximately 30% lies in the top ten. The sample was peripheral blood. These receptors were obtained from a man in his 70s with active or convalescent COVID-19.

The chain has TRBV10-3 and TRBJ2-1, with TRBD2 matching 7 bases. This CDR3 spans 15 amino acids. Germline CDR1 is ENHRY and CDR2 is SYGVKD. The trim removed 3 bases at V and 5 bases at J, leaving 7 bases unmatched. The CDR3 spells CAISEGTILNNEQFF. CDR3 sequence (DNA): TGTGCCATCAGTGAAGGGACTATACTGAACAATGAGCAGTTCTTC.

The V gene is TRBV6-6, the J gene TRBJ1-5; possible D gene TRBD1, 6 bases. From germline, CDR1 is MNHNY and CDR2 SVGAGI (reference sequence). V lost 8 bases and J lost 3, with 17 bases in between. CDR3 size: 15 residues. The CDR3 DNA reads TGTGCCAGCTGGGCAGGGGAGATAACCAATCAGCCCCAGCATTTT. Translation gives CASWAGEITNQPQHF.

This clone was found once. The CDR3 DNA sequence: TGTGCCAGTAACAACGAGTGGGAAAACAGGGTGGGCTACACCTTC. Translation gives CASNNEWENRVGYTF. The genes are TRBV19 and TRBJ1-2, with D tentatively TRBD1 (6 bases). Germline CDR1 is LNHDA and CDR2 is SQIVND (reference sequence). The V end lost 7 bases, the J end lost 8 bases, and 23 bases lay between the germline ends. This CDR3 contains 15 residues.

CDR3 protein: CASSSGEVNEKLFF. The CDR3, as DNA: TGTGCCAGCAGCTCCGGGGAGGTTAATGAAAAACTGTTTTTT. The chain combines TRBV7-9 with TRBJ1-4, with D uncertain. From germline, CDR1 is SEHNR and CDR2 FQNEAQ (reference sequence). The CDR3 has 14 residues. The V gene lost 4 bases and the J gene lost 4 bases, with 10 bases spanning the gap.

The table lists this clone with a count of one. The chain uses TRBV9 and TRBJ2-3, with 9 bases fitting TRBD1. V shed 4 bases and J 4 bases; nucleotides not matched to a gene: 7. The germline V gene has CDR1 SGDLS and CDR2 YYNGEE. The CDR3 consists of 15 residues. CDR3 sequence: CASSKGTGSADTQYF. CDR3 sequence (DNA): TGTGCCAGCAGCAAAGGGACAGGGAGTGCAGATACGCAGTATTTT.

The chain combines TRBV5-4 with TRBJ2-7, with TRBD2 identical over 8 bases. The junction had 5 bases not matched to a gene; V was cut back by 3 bases and J by 3 bases. CDR1 and CDR2 (germline): SGHNT, YYREEE (reference sequence). The CDR3 length is 14 residues. The CDR3 region has the DNA TGTGCCAGCAGCTACTCGCGGGGGGTCTACGAGCAGTACTTC. The encoded protein is CASSYSRGVYEQYF.

This clone was recorded a few times. CDR3 bases: TGTGCCTGGAGTGCGACTACCAACGAGCAGTACTTC. Translating it yields CAWSATTNEQYF. The rearrangement links TRBV30 to TRBJ2-7, with D perhaps matching TRBD2 (5 bases). The V and J ends lost 1 base and 5 bases respectively, with 9 bases between them. The length of the CDR3 is 12 residues. CDR1 and CDR2 from the germline V gene are GTSNPN and SVGIG (reference sequence).

V gene TRBV2 combines with J gene TRBJ2-1; D is unresolved. Trimming left V 7 bases short and J 0 bases short, with 7 bases between. CDR3 size: 13 residues. Germline V lookup: CDR1 SNHLY, CDR2 FYNNEI. The CDR3 DNA reads TGTGCCAGCAAAGAGAGCTCCTACAATGAGCAGTTCTTC. Translated: CASKESSYNEQFF.

The rearrangement uses TRBV2 and TRBJ1-4, with D unresolved. CDR3 length: 13 residues. The germline V gene encodes CDR1 SNHLY and CDR2 FYNNEI. Trimming removed 7 bases at V and 5 bases at J, with 11 bases between. This chain's CDR3 is CASKRTANEKLFF. CDR3 DNA: TGTGCCAGCAAACGAACCGCGAATGAAAAACTGTTTTTT.

This rearrangement joins TRBV21-1 to TRBJ2-2; TRBD2, the table's D call, was not compared with the DNA. TRBV21-1 is an annotated pseudogene. The CDR3 spans 18 residues. CDR3 loop: CASSKAARRGLNTGELFF. In DNA form, the CDR3 reads TGTGCCAGCAGCAAAGCCGCGCGCCGCGGCCTGAACACCGGGGAGCTGTTTTTT.

This chain joins TRBV11-2 and TRBJ1-5; D is perhaps TRBD1 (5 bases). The CDR3 spans 12 residues. V was pared by 5 bases and J by 5 bases, with 7 bases between. The germline CDR1 and CDR2 sequences are SGHAT and FQNNGV. The DNA of the CDR3 is TGTGCCAGCAGCCGGGGGGATCAGCCCCAGCATTTT. This sequence encodes CASSRGDQPQHF.

The gene calls are TRBV7-6 and TRBJ2-2; TRBD2 aligns across 11 bases. In germline, CDR1 is SGHVS, CDR2 FNYEAQ. J gave up 2 bases and V 8 bases, and 4 bases lay outside the gene matches. The CDR3 contains 15 residues. This chain's CDR3 is CASRGTSGNTGELFF. CDR3 bases: TGTGCCAGCCGTGGGACTAGCGGAAACACCGGGGAGCTGTTTTTT.

The genes are TRBV27 and TRBJ2-7; a weak D match, TRBD2 (6 bases). The germline CDR1 and CDR2 sequences are MNHEY and SMNVEV (reference sequence). Trimming stripped 7 bases from V and 6 bases from J, with 22 bases between. There are 15 residues in the CDR3. The CDR3 region is CASKMEGLGLLEQYF. CDR3 coding DNA: TGTGCCAGCAAAATGGAGGGCCTCGGTCTACTCGAGCAGTACTTC.

The J gene is TRBJ2-2, the V gene TRBV5-4; maybe TRBD1 (5 bases). Trimming cost V 0 bases and J 0 bases, with 6 bases left between them. The V gene's germline CDR1 is SGHNT and CDR2 YYREEE (reference sequence). The CDR3 consists of 15 residues. The CDR3 coding sequence is TGTGCCAGCAGCTTGGAACAGGCGAACACCGGGGAGCTGTTTTTT. It translates to CASSLEQANTGELFF.

The chain links TRBV5-1 to TRBJ2-7; 7 nucleotides line up with TRBD2. After removal of 3 bases from V and 2 bases from J, the junction contained 8 bases not matched to a gene. Germline CDR1 and CDR2: SGHRS and YFSETQ. The CDR3 length is 15 residues. CDR3 nucleotide sequence: TGCGCCAGCAGCTCAAGAGCGGGGCCGGCCTACGAGCAGTACTTC. The encoded protein is CASSSRAGPAYEQYF.

This sequence joins TRBV7-9 and TRBJ2-3; TRBD1 aligns across 7 bases. Germline CDR1 reads SEHNR; CDR2 reads FQNEAQ (reference sequence). V trimming: 7 bases; J trimming: 2 bases; junction bases outside the gene matches: 12. The CDR3 extends over 16 amino acids. CDR3 nucleotide sequence: TGTGCCAGCATTGTGGGGAACAGGGGTTACACAGATACGCAGTATTTT. It encodes CASIVGNRGYTDTQYF. The full variable domain, in which reference TRBV7-9 and TRBJ2-3 provide the parts outside the CDR3, is DTGVSQNPRHKITKRGQNVTFRCDPISEHNRLYWYRQTLGQGPEFLTYFQNEAQLEKSRLLSDRFSAERPKGSFSTLEIQRTEQGDSAMYLCASIVGNRGYTDTQYFGPGTRLTVL.

The CDR3 here is CASSFGGTGAVFF. CDR3 nucleotides: TGCGCCAGCAGCTTCGGGGGAACCGGGGCCGTGTTTTTT. J is TRBJ2-2 and V is TRBV5-1; TRBD2 might be the D (6 bases). This CDR3 has 13 residues. Trimming took off 2 bases at V and 15 bases at J, with 17 bases between the two ends. CDR1 is SGHRS and CDR2 is YFSETQ in the germline V gene.

The chain couples TRBV5-1 to TRBJ2-6, with 7 bases identical to TRBD1. There are 18 residues in the CDR3. J lost 2 bases, V lost 3 bases, and 11 bases had no gene match. The germline gives CDR1 SGHRS, CDR2 YFSETQ. The CDR3 sequence: CASSSGSIGTAGANVLTF. CDR3 bases: TGCGCCAGCAGCTCGGGAAGTATTGGGACAGCTGGGGCCAACGTCCTGACTTTC. Supplemented by reference TRBV5-1 and TRBJ2-6, the full variable domain reads KAGVTQTPRYLIKTRGQQVTLSCSPISGHRSVSWYQQTPGQGLQFLFEYFSETQRNKGNFPGRFSGRQFSNSRSEMNVSTLELGDSALYLCASSSGSIGTAGANVLTFGAGSRLTVL.